Sequencing of this TCR beta chain was carried out in a study of control samples from healthy donors and cancer patients. The assay was immunoSEQ multiplex PCR, and TCRdb's table has in-frame clones only and misses some. The sample lists 70,000 or so clones; about nine tenths were seen once. With V trimmed by 7 bases and J by 7 bases, 11 bases remained unmatched. The CDR3 covers 15 residues. Germline V gene lookup returns CDR1 MNHEY and CDR2 SVGAGI. This TCR was recovered from a man aged 55 to 70 with lung cancer. Sample: PBMCs. The genes are TRBV6-5 and TRBJ1-2, with 11 bases identical to TRBD1. CDR3 sequence: CASTKRTGGGGGYTF. The CDR3 coding sequence is TGTGCCAGCACCAAAAGGACAGGGGGCGGCGGTGGCTACACCTTC.